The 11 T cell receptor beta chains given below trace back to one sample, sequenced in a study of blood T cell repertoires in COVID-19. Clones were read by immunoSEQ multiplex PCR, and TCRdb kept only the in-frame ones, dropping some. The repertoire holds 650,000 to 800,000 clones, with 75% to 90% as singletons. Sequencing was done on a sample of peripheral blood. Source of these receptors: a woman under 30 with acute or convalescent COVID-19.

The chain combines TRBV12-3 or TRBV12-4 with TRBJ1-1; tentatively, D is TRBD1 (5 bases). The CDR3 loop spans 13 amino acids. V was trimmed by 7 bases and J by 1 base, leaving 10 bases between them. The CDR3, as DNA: TGTGCCAGCAACCCGGGGGAGAACACTGAAGCTTTCTTT. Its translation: CASNPGENTEAFF.

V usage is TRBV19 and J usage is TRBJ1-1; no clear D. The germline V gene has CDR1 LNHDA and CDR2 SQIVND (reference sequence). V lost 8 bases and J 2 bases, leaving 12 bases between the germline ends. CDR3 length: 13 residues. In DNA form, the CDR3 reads TGTGCCAGTGCCGAGGTTTCTAACACTGAAGCTTTCTTT. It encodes CASAEVSNTEAFF. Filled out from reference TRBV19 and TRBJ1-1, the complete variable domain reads DGGITQSPKYLFRKEGQNVTLSCEQNLNHDAMYWYRQDPGQGLRLIYYSQIVNDFQKGDIAEGYSVSREKKESFPLTVTSAQKNPTAFYLCASAEVSNTEAFFGQGTRLTVV.

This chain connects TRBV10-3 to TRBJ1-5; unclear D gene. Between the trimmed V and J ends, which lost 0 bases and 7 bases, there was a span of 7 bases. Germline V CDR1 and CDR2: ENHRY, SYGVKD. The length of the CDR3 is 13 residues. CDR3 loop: CAISESEPQPQHF. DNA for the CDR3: TGTGCCATCAGTGAGTCGGAGCCCCAGCCCCAGCATTTT.

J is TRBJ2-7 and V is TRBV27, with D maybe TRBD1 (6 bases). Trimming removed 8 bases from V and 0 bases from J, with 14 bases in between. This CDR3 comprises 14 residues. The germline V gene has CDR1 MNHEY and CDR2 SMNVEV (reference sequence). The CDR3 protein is CASRVGADSYEQYF. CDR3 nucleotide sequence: TGTGCCAGCCGCGTGGGGGCCGACTCCTACGAGCAGTACTTC.

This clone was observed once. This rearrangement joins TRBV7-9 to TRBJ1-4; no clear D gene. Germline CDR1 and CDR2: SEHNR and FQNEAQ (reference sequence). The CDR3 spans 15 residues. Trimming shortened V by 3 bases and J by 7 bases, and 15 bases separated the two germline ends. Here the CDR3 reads CASSLVGGIGEKLFF. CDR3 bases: TGTGCCAGCAGCTTGGTCGGAGGGATTGGTGAAAAACTGTTTTTT.

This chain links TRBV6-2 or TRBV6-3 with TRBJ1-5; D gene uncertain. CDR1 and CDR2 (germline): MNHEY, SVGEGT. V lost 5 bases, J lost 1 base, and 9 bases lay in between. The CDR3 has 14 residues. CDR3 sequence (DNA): TGTGCCAGCAGTCCAGACATAAGCAATCAGCCCCAGCATTTT. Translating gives CASSPDISNQPQHF.

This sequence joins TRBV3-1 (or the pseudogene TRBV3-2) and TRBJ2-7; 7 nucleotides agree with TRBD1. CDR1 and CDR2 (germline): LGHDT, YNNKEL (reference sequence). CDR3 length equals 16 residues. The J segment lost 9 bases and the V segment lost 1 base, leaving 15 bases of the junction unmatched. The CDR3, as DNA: TGTGCCAGCAGCCAAGGGGGACAGTGGTTGGATGTGCGGCAGTACTTC. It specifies CASSQGGQWLDVRQYF.

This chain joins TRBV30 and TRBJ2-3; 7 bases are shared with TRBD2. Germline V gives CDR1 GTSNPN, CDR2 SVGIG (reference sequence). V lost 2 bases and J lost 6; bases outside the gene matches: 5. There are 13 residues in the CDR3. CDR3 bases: TGTGCCTGGAGTTTAGCGGGTTATGATACGCAGTATTTT. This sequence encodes CAWSLAGYDTQYF. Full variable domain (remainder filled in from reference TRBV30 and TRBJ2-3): SQTIHQWPATLVQPVGSPLSLECTVEGTSNPNLYWYRQAAGRGLQLLFYSVGIGQISSEVPQNLSASRPQDRQFILSSKKLLLSDSGFYLCAWSLAGYDTQYFGPGTRLTVL.

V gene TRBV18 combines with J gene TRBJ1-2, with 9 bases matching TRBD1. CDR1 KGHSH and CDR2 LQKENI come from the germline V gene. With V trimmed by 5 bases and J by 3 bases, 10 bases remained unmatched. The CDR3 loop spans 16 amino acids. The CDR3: CASSSLTGGADYGYTF. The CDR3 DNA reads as TGTGCCAGCTCAAGCCTTACAGGGGGCGCGGACTATGGCTACACCTTC.

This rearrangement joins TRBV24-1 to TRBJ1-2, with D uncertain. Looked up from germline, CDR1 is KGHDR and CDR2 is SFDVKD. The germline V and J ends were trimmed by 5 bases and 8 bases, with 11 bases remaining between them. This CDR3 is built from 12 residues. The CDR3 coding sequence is TGTGCCACCAGTGCGGGCGGGAACGGCTACACCTTC. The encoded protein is CATSAGGNGYTF.

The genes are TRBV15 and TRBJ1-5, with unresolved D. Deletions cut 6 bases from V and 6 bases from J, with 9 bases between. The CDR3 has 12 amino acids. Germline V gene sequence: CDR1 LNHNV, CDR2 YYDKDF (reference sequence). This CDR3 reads CATREGSQPQHF. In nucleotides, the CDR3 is TGTGCCACCAGAGAGGGTAGTCAGCCCCAGCATTTT. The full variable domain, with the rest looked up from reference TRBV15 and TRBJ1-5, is DAMVIQNPRYQVTQFGKPVTLSCSQTLNHNVMYWYQQKSSQAPKLLFHYYDKDFNNEADTPDNFQSRRPNTSFCFLDIRSPGLGDTAMYLCATREGSQPQHFGDGTRLSIL.